This entry features one T cell receptor (beta chain) sequence. Trimming removed 2 bases from V and 3 bases from J, with 8 bases in between. This CDR3 region has 14 residues. The data were obtained in a study of Graves' ophthalmopathy and Graves' hyperthyroidism. CDR3 regions of TCR beta were amplified from RNA transcripts. HTBI primers primed a first-round RT-PCR, and a second-round multiplex PCR followed. TCRdb ran MiXCR on the multiplex PCR reads and lists one entry per CDR3 protein. The top ten hold around 6.9% of the sample, which has hundreds of thousands of distinct CDR3 sequences, 22% seen once.

This clonotype was sampled from a woman younger than 35 with stable Graves' hyperthyroidism. Some clones in this sample may be carry-over from other donors' samples. The source material was peripheral blood. The chain links TRBV12-3 or TRBV12-4 to TRBJ1-5; D is ambiguous. DNA of the CDR3: TGTGCCAGCAGTTTATGGCCCTTCAATCAGCCCCAGCATTTT. Residues: CASSLWPFNQPQHF.